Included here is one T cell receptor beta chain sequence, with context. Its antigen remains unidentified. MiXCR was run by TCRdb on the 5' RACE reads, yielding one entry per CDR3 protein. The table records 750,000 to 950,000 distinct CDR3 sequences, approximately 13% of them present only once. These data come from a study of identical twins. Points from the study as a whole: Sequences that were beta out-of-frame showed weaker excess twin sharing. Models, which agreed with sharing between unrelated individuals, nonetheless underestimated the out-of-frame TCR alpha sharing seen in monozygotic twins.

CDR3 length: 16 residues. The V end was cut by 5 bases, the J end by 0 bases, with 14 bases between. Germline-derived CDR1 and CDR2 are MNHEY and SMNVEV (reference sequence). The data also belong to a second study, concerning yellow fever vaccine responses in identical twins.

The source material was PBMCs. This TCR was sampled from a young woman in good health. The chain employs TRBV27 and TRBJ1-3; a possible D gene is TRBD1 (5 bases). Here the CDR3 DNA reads TGTGCCAGCAGTCCTTCCGGGACGGTCTCTGGAAACACCATATATTTT. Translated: CASSPSGTVSGNTIYF.